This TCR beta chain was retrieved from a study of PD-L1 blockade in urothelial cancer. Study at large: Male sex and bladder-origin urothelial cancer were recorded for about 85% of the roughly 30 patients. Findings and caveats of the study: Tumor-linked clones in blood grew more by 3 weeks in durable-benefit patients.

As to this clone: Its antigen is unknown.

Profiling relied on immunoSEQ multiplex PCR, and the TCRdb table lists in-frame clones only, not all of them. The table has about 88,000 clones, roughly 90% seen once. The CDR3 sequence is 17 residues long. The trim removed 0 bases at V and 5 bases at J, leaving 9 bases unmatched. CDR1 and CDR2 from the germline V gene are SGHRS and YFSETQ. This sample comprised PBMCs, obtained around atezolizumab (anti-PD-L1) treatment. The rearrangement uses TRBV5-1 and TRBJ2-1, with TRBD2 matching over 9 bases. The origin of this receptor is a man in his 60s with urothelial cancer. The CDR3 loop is CASSLGGSGGPNNEQFF. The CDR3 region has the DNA TGCGCCAGCAGCTTGGGCGGTAGCGGGGGTCCAAACAATGAGCAGTTCTTC.